This TCR beta chain comes out of a study of PD-1 blockade in classical Hodgkin lymphoma. The germline gives CDR1 SGHDN, CDR2 FVKESK. This CDR3 contains 14 residues. V lost 0 bases, J lost 6 bases, and 9 bases lay in between. All patients relapsed after autologous stem cell transplantation, and brentuximab vedotin exposure varied. Only in-frame clones appear in the TCRdb table, and some are missing; sequencing was by immunoSEQ multiplex PCR. The table lists 8,500 to 14,000 clones, roughly 79% of them singletons. The chain joins TRBV14 to TRBJ2-1; D remains ambiguous. This TCR was sampled from a human donor with classical Hodgkin lymphoma. The sample consisted of peripheral blood mononuclear cells (PBMCs), taken before the second cycle of nivolumab. The CDR3 protein is CASSQDRASNEQFF. The CDR3 region has the DNA TGTGCCAGCAGCCAAGATCGGGCCAGCAATGAGCAGTTCTTC.